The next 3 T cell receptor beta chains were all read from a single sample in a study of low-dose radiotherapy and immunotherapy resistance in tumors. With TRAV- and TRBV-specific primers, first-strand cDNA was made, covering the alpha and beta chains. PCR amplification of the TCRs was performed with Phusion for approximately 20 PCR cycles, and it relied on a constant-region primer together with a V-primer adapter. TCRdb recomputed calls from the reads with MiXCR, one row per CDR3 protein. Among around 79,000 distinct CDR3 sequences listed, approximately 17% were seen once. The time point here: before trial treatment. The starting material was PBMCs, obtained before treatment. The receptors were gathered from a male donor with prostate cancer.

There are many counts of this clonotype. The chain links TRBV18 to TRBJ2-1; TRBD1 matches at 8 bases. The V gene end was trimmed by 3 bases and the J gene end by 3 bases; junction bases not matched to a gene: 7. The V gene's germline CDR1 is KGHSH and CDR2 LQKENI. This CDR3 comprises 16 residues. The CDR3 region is CASSPRGPTDYNEQFF. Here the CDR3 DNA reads TGTGCCAGCTCACCCAGGGGGCCAACTGACTACAATGAGCAGTTCTTC.

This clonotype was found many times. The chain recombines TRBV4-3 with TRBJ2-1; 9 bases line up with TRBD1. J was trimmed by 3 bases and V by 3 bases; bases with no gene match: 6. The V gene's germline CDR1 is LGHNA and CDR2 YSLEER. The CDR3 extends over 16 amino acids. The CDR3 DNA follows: TGCGCCAGCAGCCAGGCGGACAGGGGACTCTACAATGAGCAGTTCTTC. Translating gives CASSQADRGLYNEQFF.

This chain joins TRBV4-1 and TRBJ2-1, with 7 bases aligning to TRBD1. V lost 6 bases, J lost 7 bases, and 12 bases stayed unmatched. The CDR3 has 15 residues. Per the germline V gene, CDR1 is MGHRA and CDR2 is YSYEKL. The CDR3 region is CASRDRVKLGNEQFF. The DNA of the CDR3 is TGCGCCAGCAGAGACAGGGTGAAATTGGGTAATGAGCAGTTCTTC.